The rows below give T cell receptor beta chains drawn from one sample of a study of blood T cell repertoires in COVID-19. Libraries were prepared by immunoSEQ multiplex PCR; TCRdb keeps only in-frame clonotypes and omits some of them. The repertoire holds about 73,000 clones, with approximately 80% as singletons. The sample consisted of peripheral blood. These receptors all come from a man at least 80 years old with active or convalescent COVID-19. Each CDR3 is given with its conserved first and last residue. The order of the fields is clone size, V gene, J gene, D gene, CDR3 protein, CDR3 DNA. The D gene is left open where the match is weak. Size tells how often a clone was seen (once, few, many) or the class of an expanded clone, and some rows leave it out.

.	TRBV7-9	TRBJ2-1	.	CASSLDGVGRDNEQFF	TGTGCCAGCAGCTTAGACGGTGTTGGGAGAGACAATGAGCAGTTCTTC
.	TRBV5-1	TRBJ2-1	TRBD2	CASSVVAGAYYNEQFF	TGCGCCAGCAGCGTTGTAGCGGGGGCCTACTACAATGAGCAGTTCTTC
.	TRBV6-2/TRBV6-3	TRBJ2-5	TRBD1	CASSFRRTGTKETQYF	TGTGCCAGCAGTTTCCGGCGGACAGGGACCAAAGAGACCCAGTACTTC
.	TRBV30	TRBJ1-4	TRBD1	CAWSVRQGRTNEKLFF	TGTGCCTGGAGTGTCCGACAGGGGAGGACTAATGAAAAACTGTTTTTT
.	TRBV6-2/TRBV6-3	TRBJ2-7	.	CASSDRRRGYEQYF	TGTGCCAGCAGTGACAGGCGGCGTGGCTACGAGCAGTACTTC
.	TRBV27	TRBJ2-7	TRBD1	CATRGTGGLSSYEQYF	TGTGCCACCAGGGGGACAGGGGGCCTAAGCTCCTACGAGCAGTACTTC
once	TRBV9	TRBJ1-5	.	CASSATGRGNQPQHF	TGTGCCAGCAGCGCGACAGGTAGGGGCAATCAGCCCCAGCATTTT
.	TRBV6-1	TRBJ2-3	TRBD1	CASSERDRVSDTQYF	TGTGCCAGCAGTGAAAGGGACAGGGTGTCGGATACGCAGTATTTT
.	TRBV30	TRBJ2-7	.	CAWSELGQVRDYEQYF	TGTGCCTGGAGTGAGTTGGGACAAGTACGGGACTACGAGCAGTACTTC
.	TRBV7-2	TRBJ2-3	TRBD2	CASSSLAGFSTDTQYF	TGTGCCAGCAGCTCACTAGCGGGTTTTAGCACAGATACGCAGTATTTT
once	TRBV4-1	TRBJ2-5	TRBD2	CASSERRYSGAETQYF	TGCGCCAGCAGCGAGCGAAGGTATAGCGGGGCAGAGACCCAGTACTTC
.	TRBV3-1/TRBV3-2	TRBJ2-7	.	CASRPPGGLEQYF	TGTGCCAGCAGGCCCCCGGGCGGGCTCGAGCAGTACTTC
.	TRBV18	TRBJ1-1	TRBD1	CASSPRTGANTEAFF	TGTGCCAGCTCACCACGTACAGGGGCAAACACTGAAGCTTTCTTT
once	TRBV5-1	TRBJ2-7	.	CASSFLRDTAYEQYF	TGCGCCAGCAGCTTTCTGAGGGACACAGCCTACGAGCAGTACTTC
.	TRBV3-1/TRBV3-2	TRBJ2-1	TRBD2	CASSQRGNNEQFF	TGTGCCAGCAGCCAGCGGGGGAACAATGAGCAGTTCTTC
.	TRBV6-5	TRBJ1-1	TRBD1	CASSPLGQARPEAFF	TGTGCCAGCAGTCCTCTTGGACAGGCCAGGCCTGAAGCTTTCTTT
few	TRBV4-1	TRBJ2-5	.	CASSQEPVRGETQYF	TGCGCCAGCAGCCAAGAACCCGTAAGGGGAGAGACCCAGTACTTC
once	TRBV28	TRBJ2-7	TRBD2	CASRSGGYEQYF	TGTGCCAGCAGATCGGGAGGCTACGAGCAGTACTTC
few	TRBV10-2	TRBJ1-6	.	CASSEARNSPLHF	TGCGCCAGCAGTGAGGCCCGGAATTCACCCCTCCACTTT
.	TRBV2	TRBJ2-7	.	CASSEEGSGYEQYF	TGTGCCAGCAGTGAAGAGGGGTCGGGCTACGAGCAGTACTTC
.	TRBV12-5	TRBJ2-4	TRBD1	CASGLITGRQGRNIQYF	TGTGCTAGTGGTTTGATAACGGGAAGACAGGGCAGGAACATTCAGTACTTC
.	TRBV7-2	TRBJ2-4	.	CASSPGSSRAKNIQYF	TGTGCCAGCAGCCCCGGGTCCTCAAGAGCCAAAAACATTCAGTACTTC
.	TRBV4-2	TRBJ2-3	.	CASSLQPYTRADTQYF	TGTGCCAGCAGCCTCCAACCATACACTAGGGCAGATACGCAGTATTTT
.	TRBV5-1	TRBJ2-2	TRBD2	CASSSTSGGDTGELFF	TGCGCCAGCAGCTCCACTAGCGGGGGTGACACCGGGGAGCTGTTTTTT
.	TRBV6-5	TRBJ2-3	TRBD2	CASSPLGGDRDTQYF	TGTGCCAGCAGCCCCCTGGGGGGGGACCGAGATACGCAGTATTTT
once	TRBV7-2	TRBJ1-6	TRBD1	CASSAVQGPTGTLHF	TGTGCCAGCAGCGCAGTACAGGGGCCCACAGGGACCCTCCACTTT
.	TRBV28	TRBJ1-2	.	CASSLRQNYGYTF	TGTGCCAGCAGTTTAAGACAGAACTATGGCTACACCTTC
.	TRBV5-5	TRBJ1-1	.	CASSRFREVNTEAFF	TGTGCCAGCAGCCGCTTCAGGGAAGTGAACACTGAAGCTTTCTTT
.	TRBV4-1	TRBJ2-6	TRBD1	CASSRIQQGAGANVLTF	TGCGCCAGCAGCCGAATACAACAGGGGGCTGGGGCCAACGTCCTGACTTTC
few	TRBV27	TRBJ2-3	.	CASSFRGTTDTQYF	TGTGCCAGCAGTTTTAGGGGAACAACAGATACGCAGTATTTT
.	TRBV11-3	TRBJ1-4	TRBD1	CASSFRQGPTNEKLFF	TGTGCCAGCAGCTTTCGACAGGGGCCAACTAATGAAAAACTGTTTTTT
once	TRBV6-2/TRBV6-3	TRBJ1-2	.	CASSYVQGYGYTF	TGTGCCAGCAGTTACGTTCAGGGGTATGGCTACACCTTC
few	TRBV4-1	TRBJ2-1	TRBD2	CASSQGTSGGEGQFF	TGCGCCAGCAGCCAAGGGACTAGCGGGGGGGAGGGGCAGTTCTTC
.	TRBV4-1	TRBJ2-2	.	CASSHGAANTGELFF	TGCGCCAGCAGCCATGGTGCAGCGAACACCGGGGAGCTGTTTTTT
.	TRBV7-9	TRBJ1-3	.	CASSFPPGSSGNTIYF	TGTGCCAGCAGCTTTCCCCCGGGGAGCTCTGGAAACACCATATATTTT
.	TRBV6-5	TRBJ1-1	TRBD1	CASSLNRGYTEAFF	TGTGCCAGCAGCCTAAACAGGGGGTATACTGAAGCTTTCTTT
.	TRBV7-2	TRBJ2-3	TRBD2	CASSPTSGVTDTQYF	TGTGCCAGCAGCCCAACTAGCGGGGTCACAGATACGCAGTATTTT
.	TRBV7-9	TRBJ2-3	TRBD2	CASSQAGATDTQYF	TGTGCCAGCAGCCAAGCGGGGGCGACCGATACGCAGTATTTT
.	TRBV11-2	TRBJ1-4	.	CASSQQGGGEKLFF	TGTGCCAGCAGTCAACAGGGAGGGGGTGAAAAACTGTTTTTT
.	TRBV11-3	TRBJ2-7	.	CASSLGGVNYEQYF	TGTGCCAGCAGCTTAGGGGGAGTAAACTACGAGCAGTACTTC
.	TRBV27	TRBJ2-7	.	CASSPRRTYEQYF	TGTGCCAGCAGCCCGAGGAGGACCTACGAGCAGTACTTC
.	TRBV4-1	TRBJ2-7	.	CASSHYAGEYEQYF	TGCGCCAGCAGCCACTATGCAGGGGAATACGAGCAGTACTTC
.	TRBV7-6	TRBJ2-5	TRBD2	CASSPLLAGDQETQYF	TGTGCCAGCAGCCCGCTTCTCGCGGGAGACCAAGAGACCCAGTACTTC
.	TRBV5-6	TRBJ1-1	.	CASSRDTNTEAFF	TGTGCCAGCAGCCGGGACACTAACACTGAAGCTTTCTTT
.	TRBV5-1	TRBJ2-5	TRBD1	CASGQTGFGKETQYF	TGCGCCAGCGGCCAGACAGGGTTCGGAAAGGAGACCCAGTACTTC